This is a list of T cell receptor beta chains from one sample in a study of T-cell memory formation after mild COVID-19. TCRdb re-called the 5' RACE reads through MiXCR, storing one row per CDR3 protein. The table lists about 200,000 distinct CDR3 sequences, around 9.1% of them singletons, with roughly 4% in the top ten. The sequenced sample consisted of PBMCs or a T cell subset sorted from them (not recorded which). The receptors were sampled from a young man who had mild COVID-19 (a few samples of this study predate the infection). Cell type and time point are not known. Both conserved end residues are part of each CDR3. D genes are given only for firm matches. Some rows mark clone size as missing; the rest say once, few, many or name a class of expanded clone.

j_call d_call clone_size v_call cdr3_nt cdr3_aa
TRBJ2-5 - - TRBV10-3 TGTGCCATCAGTTCCCTCACGGGACTCCCGTCAGAGACCCAGTACTTC CAISSLTGLPSETQYF
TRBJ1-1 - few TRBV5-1 TGCGCCAGCAGCCATGACAGACCGAACACTGAAGCTTTCTTT CASSHDRPNTEAFF
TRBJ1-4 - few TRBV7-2 TGTGCCAGCAGTCCAGGAACAACCCGGGACGGGGAAAAACTGTTTTTT CASSPGTTRDGEKLFF
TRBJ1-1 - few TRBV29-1 TGCAGCGGGAAAACAGGAGTGAACACTGAAGCTTTCTTT CSGKTGVNTEAFF
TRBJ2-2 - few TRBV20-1 TGCAGTGCTAGCCCCAGGGGAGGGGGCACCGGGGAGCTGTTTTTT CSASPRGGGTGELFF
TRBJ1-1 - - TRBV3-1 TGTGCCAGCAGCCAAGATCCCCAGGCGGGGAACACTGAAGCTTTCTTT CASSQDPQAGNTEAFF
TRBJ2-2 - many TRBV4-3 TGCGCCAGCAGGCAGGTGGCGGGTTCGACCGGGGAGCTGTTTTTT CASRQVAGSTGELFF
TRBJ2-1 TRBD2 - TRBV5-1 TGCGCCAGCAGCTGGGGACTAGCCGATAATTACAATGAGCAGTTCTTC CASSWGLADNYNEQFF
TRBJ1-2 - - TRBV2 TGTGCCAGCACGTATGGGAACTATGGCTACACCTTC CASTYGNYGYTF
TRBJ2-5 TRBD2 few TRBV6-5 TGTGCCAGCAGCTATAACCCACTAGCGGGCCAAGAGACCCAGTACTTC CASSYNPLAGQETQYF
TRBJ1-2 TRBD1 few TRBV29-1 TGCAGCGTTGGGGACAGGGGCGGCCACTATGGCTACACCTTC CSVGDRGGHYGYTF
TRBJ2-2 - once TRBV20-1 TGCAGTGCTAGACGACAGAAAAACACCGGGGAGCTGTTTTTT CSARRQKNTGELFF
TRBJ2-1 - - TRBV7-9 TGTGCCAGCAGCTTAGTCTCGGGGACCTACAATGAGCAGTTCTTC CASSLVSGTYNEQFF
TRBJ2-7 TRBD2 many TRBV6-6 TGTGCCAGCAGTCTAGCGGGGGGCGACGAGCAGTACTTC CASSLAGGDEQYF
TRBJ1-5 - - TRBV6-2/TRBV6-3 TGTGCCAGCACCCAGGAATTCAGACAGCCCCAGCATTTT CASTQEFRQPQHF
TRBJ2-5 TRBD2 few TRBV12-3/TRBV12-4 TGTGCCAGCAGAAAATTCTTGACTAGCGGGGGAGCGGAGACCCAGTACTTC CASRKFLTSGGAETQYF
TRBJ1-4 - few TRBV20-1 TGCAGTGCTAGTACACGTGGTGGTGAAAAACTGTTTTTT CSASTRGGEKLFF
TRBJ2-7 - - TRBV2 TGTGCCAGCACGGAGGGCCCCTACGAGCAGTACTTC CASTEGPYEQYF
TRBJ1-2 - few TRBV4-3 TGCGCCAGCAGCCAAGCCCTCCGGAGGGGCGGAGGCTACACCTTC CASSQALRRGGGYTF
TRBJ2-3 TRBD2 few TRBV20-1 TGCAGTGTTGTCAATAGCGGGGCCGCAGATACGCAGTATTTT CSVVNSGAADTQYF
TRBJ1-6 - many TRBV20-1 TGCAACCCACTTCGGGATTCACCCCTCCACTTT CNPLRDSPLHF
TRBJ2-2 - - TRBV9 TGTGCCAGCAGCGTAGCTGGAAAGGGGGTTCCCACCGGGGAGCTGTTTTTT CASSVAGKGVPTGELFF
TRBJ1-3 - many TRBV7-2 TGTGCCAGCCCCTCCGGGGCAGGAAACACCATATATTTT CASPSGAGNTIYF
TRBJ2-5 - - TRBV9 TGTGCCAGCAGCGGTGGTGGGGGACGCGGGGAGACCCAGTACTTC CASSGGGGRGETQYF
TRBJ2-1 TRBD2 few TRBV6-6 TGTGCCAGCAGCTACGGGACTAGCGTCAATGAGCAGTTCTTC CASSYGTSVNEQFF
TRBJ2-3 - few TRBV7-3 TGTGCCAGCAGCTTACTCTTCACAGATACGCAGTATTTT CASSLLFTDTQYF
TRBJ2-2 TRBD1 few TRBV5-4 TGTGCCAGCAGCGCAGCGACAGGGTTTGGCACCGGGGAGCTGTTTTTT CASSAATGFGTGELFF
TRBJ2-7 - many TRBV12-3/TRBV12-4 TGTGCCAGCACCAGTTATGCTGGCAGGAAGTACTTC CASTSYAGRKYF
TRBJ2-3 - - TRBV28 TGTGCCAGCAATCCGGGACTCCTTTCTCCAGATACGCAGTATTTT CASNPGLLSPDTQYF
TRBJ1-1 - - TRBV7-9 TGTGCCAGCAGCTTACTTCCAGGTGAAGCTTTCTTT CASSLLPGEAFF
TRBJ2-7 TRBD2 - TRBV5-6 TGTGCCAGCAGTCCCCGGGGGGTCGGGGAGCAGTACTTC CASSPRGVGEQYF
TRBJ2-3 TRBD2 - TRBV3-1 TGTGCCAGCAGCTATGAAGGGGCACGGGGGGGCTTAGATACGCAGTATTTT CASSYEGARGGLDTQYF
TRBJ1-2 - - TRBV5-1 TGCGCCAGCAGCCCGGCGAGTGATGGCTACACCTTC CASSPASDGYTF
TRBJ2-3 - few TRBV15 TGTGCCACCAGCAGCAGTCAACGCACAGATACGCAGTATTTT CATSSSQRTDTQYF
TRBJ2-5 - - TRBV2 TGTGCCAGCAGCGCCGGACCTAGGACGACCCAGTACTTC CASSAGPRTTQYF
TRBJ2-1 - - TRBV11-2 TGTGCCAGCAGCTTAGATCAGTCGTGGGCTCAAAAGTTCTTC CASSLDQSWAQKFF
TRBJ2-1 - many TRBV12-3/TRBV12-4 TGTGCCAGCAGTTTAGTACAGGGAAGCTCCTACAATGAGCAGTTCTTC CASSLVQGSSYNEQFF
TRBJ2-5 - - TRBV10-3 TGTGCCATCAGTGAAGTCAAATCGGGAGAGACCCAGTACTTC CAISEVKSGETQYF
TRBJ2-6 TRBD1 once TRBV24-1 TGTGCCACCAGTGATATCCCCAACTACAGGGGTGAAAACTCTGGGGCCAACGTCCTGACTTTC CATSDIPNYRGENSGANVLTF
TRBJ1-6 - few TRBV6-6 TGTGCCAGCAGGAACAGTGACAATTCACCCCTCCACTTT CASRNSDNSPLHF
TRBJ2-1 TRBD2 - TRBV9 TGTGCCAGCAGCGCGGCTAGCGGGTTTTACAATGAGCAGTTCTTC CASSAASGFYNEQFF
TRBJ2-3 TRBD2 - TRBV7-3 TGTGCCAGCAGCCAGGGACTAGCGGGGGGAGGAGATACGCAGTATTTT CASSQGLAGGGDTQYF
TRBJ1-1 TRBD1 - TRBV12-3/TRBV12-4 TGTGCCAGCAATACCGGGACAGGGGCGAGAGTCACTGAAGCTTTCTTT CASNTGTGARVTEAFF
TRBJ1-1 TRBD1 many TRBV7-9 TGTGCCAGCAGCTCCTCTTGGACAGGGGGAAGGGGCACTGAAGCTTTCTTT CASSSSWTGGRGTEAFF
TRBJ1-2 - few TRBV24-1 TGTGCCACCAGTGGGGGTTATGGCTACACCTTC CATSGGYGYTF
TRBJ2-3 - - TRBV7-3 TGTGCCAGCAGCCGACGACCGGGTGATACGCAGTATTTT CASSRRPGDTQYF
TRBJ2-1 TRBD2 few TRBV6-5 TGTGCCAGCAGTTATTCGAGCGGGGGGTTCTACAATGAGCAGTTCTTC CASSYSSGGFYNEQFF
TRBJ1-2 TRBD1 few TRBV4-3 TGCGCCAGCAGCCAAGGGACAGGGGATGGCTACACCTTC CASSQGTGDGYTF
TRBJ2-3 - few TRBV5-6 TGTGCCAGCAGAGCAGGGGCTAGCACAGATACGCAGTATTTT CASRAGASTDTQYF
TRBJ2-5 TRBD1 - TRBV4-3 TGCGCCAGCAGCCAAGACGACAGGGGCAAAGAGACCCAGTACTTC CASSQDDRGKETQYF
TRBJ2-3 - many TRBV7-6 TGTGCCAGCAGCTCGGGACCTAGCACAGATACGCAGTATTTT CASSSGPSTDTQYF
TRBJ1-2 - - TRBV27 TGTGCCAGCAGTCTTACAGGGCTAGGGTATGGCTACACCTTC CASSLTGLGYGYTF
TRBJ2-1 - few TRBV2 TGTGCCAGCAGTGGGGGCCGGGAGCAGTTCTTC CASSGGREQFF
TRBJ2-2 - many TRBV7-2 TGTGCCAGCAGCTCTTTCAGGACGGACGCGAACACCGGGGAGCTGTTTTTT CASSSFRTDANTGELFF
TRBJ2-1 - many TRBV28 TGTGCCCTGCTGGCGTCGGGGGCCTCCTACAATGAGCAGTTCTTC CALLASGASYNEQFF
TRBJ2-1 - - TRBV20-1 TGCAGTGCTACGCCCCGGACGGTCAATGAGCAGTTCTTC CSATPRTVNEQFF
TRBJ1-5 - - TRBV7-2 TGTGCCAACCCCCTACGGGGGCGGGCTCAGCCCCAGCATTTT CANPLRGRAQPQHF
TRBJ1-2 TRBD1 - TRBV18 TGTGCCAGCTCACCGGAAACAGGGGCCTCCTATGGCTACACCTTC CASSPETGASYGYTF
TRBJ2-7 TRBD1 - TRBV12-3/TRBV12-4 TGTGCCAGCAGTTTAGGGGACAGGGACTACGAGCAGTACTTC CASSLGDRDYEQYF